The clone carrying this TCR beta chain was observed a handful of times. Its antigen is not known. The data were obtained in a study of T cell responses to AZD1222 COVID-19 vaccine. Sequencing was performed with immunoSEQ multiplex PCR; in TCRdb, only in-frame clones are kept and a portion is missing. The sample shows about 92,000 clones, roughly nine tenths of them seen only once. Overall study findings and caveats: Spike-specific TCR breadth and depth rose after two AZD1222 doses.

V lost 6 bases, J lost 7 bases, and 9 bases lay in between. This CDR3 comprises 11 residues. The germline CDR1 and CDR2 sequences are MNHEY and SMNVEV (reference sequence). Sequences were derived from peripheral blood, sampled on day 0 of AZD1222 vaccination. The J gene is TRBJ2-5, the V gene TRBV27; weak D call: TRBD2 (5 bases). The clonotype comes from an adult in good health. CDR3 loop: CASREEGTQYF. CDR3 bases: TGTGCCAGCAGGGAGGAAGGGACCCAGTACTTC.